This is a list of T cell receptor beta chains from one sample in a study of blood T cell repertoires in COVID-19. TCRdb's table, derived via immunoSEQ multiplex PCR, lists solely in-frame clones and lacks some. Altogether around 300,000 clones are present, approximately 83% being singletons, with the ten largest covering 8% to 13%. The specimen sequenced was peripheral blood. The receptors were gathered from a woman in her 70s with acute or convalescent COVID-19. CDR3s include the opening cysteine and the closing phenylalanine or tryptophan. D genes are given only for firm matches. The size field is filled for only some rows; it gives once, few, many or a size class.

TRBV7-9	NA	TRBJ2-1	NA	CASGGTVLYNEQFF	TGTGCCAGCGGAGGGACAGTTCTCTACAATGAGCAGTTCTTC
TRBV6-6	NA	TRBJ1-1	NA	CASSIQITGGVTEAFF	TGTGCCAGCAGCATCCAGATAACAGGTGGTGTCACTGAAGCTTTCTTT
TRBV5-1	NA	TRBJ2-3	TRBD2	CASSTPPSGGAVGTDTQYF	TGCGCCAGCAGCACCCCCCCTAGCGGGGGGGCCGTGGGCACAGATACGCAGTATTTT
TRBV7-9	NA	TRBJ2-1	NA	CASSRPQANEQFF	TGTGCCAGCAGCCGCCCTCAGGCGAATGAGCAGTTCTTC
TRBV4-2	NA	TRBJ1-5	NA	CASSQDTGQKKHF	TGTGCCAGCAGCCAAGATACGGGACAAAAAAAACATTTT
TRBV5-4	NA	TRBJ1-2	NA	CASSPSGPRVYGYTF	TGTGCCAGCAGCCCCTCGGGTCCGAGGGTCTATGGCTACACCTTC
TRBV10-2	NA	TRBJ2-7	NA	CASRQGGTSYEQYF	TGCGCCAGCAGGCAGGGCGGAACCTCCTACGAGCAGTACTTC
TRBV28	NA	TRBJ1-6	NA	CASSSPRVGYSPLHF	TGTGCCAGCAGTTCTCCGAGGGTCGGGTATTCACCCCTCCACTTT
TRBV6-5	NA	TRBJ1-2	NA	CASSTDRLKVYGYTF	TGTGCCAGCAGCACCGACAGGTTGAAGGTTTATGGCTACACCTTC
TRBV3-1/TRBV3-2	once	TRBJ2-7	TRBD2	CASSHRLAGVPYEQYF	TGTGCCAGCAGCCACCGACTAGCGGGGGTCCCCTACGAGCAGTACTTC
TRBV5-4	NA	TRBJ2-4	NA	CASSLGGEKGKNIQYF	TGTGCCAGCAGCTTGGGGGGGGAGAAGGGCAAAAACATTCAGTACTTC
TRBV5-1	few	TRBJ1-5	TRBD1	CASSPGTGRQPQHF	TGCGCCAGCAGCCCGGGGACAGGGCGTCAGCCCCAGCATTTT
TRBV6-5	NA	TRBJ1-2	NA	CASRRQVFPNYGYTF	TGTGCCAGCCGCCGACAGGTATTTCCTAACTATGGCTACACCTTC
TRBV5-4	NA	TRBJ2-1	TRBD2	CASSLGGGANEQFF	TGTGCCAGCAGCTTGGGCGGGGGGGCTAATGAGCAGTTCTTC
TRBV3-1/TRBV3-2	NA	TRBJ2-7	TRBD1	CASSQGDSYEQYF	TGTGCCAGCAGCCAAGGGGACAGCTACGAGCAGTACTTC
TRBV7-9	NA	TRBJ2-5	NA	CASSSTGAGVETQYF	TGTGCCAGCAGCTCGACAGGGGCGGGGGTAGAGACCCAGTACTTC
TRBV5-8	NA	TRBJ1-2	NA	CASSLRGIDGYTF	TGTGCCAGCAGCTTGAGAGGGATCGATGGCTACACCTTC
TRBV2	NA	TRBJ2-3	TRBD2	CASSVGASGGADTQYF	TGTGCCAGCAGTGTTGGGGCTAGCGGGGGGGCTGATACGCAGTATTTT
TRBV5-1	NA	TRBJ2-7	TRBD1	CASSLSPGTVSYEQYF	TGCGCCAGCAGCTTGAGCCCCGGGACAGTCTCCTACGAGCAGTACTTC
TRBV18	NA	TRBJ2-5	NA	CASSPRVAEETQYF	TGTGCCAGCTCACCACGGGTAGCCGAAGAGACCCAGTACTTC
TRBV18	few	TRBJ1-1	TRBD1	CASSDRATEAFF	TGTGCCAGCTCGGACAGGGCCACTGAAGCTTTCTTT
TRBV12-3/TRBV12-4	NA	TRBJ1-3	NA	CASSKSSGNTIYF	TGTGCCAGCAGTAAGAGCTCTGGAAACACCATATATTTT
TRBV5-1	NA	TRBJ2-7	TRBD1	CASSIDPGGFSYEQYF	TGCGCCAGCAGCATAGACCCAGGGGGCTTCTCCTACGAGCAGTACTTC
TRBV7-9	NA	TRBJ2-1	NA	CASSLDNNEQFF	TGTGCCAGCAGCTTAGACAACAATGAGCAGTTCTTC
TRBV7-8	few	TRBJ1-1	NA	CASSPQRGENTEAFF	TGTGCCAGCAGCCCACAACGGGGGGAAAACACTGAAGCTTTCTTT
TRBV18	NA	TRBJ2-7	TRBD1	CASSPPGQGLIEQYF	TGTGCCAGCTCACCACCGGGACAGGGGCTAATCGAGCAGTACTTC
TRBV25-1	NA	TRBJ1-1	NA	CASSEWGQNTEAFF	TGTGCCAGCAGTGAATGGGGACAGAACACTGAAGCTTTCTTT
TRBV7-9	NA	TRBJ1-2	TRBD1	CASRLRQGNGYTF	TGTGCCAGCAGACTTCGACAGGGGAATGGCTACACCTTC
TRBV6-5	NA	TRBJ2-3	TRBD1	CASSRGQAPDTQYF	TGTGCCAGCAGTCGTGGACAGGCCCCCGATACGCAGTATTTT
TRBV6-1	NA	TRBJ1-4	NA	CASSEQYFNEKLFF	TGTGCCAGCAGTGAGCAATACTTCAATGAAAAACTGTTTTTT
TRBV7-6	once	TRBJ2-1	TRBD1	CASSLRQGAYNEQFF	TGTGCCAGCAGCCTAAGACAGGGGGCCTACAATGAGCAGTTCTTC
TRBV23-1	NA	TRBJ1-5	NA	CAGEGAGRGRNQPQHF	TGCGCCGGAGAGGGCGCGGGCAGGGGCCGGAATCAGCCCCAGCATTTT
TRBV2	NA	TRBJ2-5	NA	CASIRDTQETQYF	TGTGCCAGCATTAGGGACACCCAAGAGACCCAGTACTTC
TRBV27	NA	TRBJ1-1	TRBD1	CASSLPGQGRSTEAFF	TGTGCCAGCAGTTTGCCGGGACAGGGCCGAAGTACTGAAGCTTTCTTT